The rows below give T cell receptor beta chains drawn from one sample of a study of blood T cell repertoires in COVID-19. The method was immunoSEQ multiplex PCR; TCRdb's version includes in-frame clones alone and lacks a portion of them. Of 150,000 to 200,000 clones in the sample, approximately 80% are singletons; the top ten hold about 8.8%. The sample comprised peripheral blood. The receptors here all came from a woman over 75 with COVID-19, enrolled during active disease. CDR3s include the opening cysteine and the closing phenylalanine or tryptophan. Each record gives: V gene, D gene, clone size, J gene, CDR3 protein, CDR3 DNA. The D gene is left open where the match is weak. Not all rows give a size; the values are once, few, many and, for expanded clones, a class.

TRBV18	.	.	TRBJ2-6	CASSPEQAGANVLTF	TGTGCCAGCTCACCAGAACAGGCTGGGGCCAACGTCCTGACTTTC
TRBV9	.	.	TRBJ1-3	CASSVGQFSGNTIYF	TGTGCCAGCAGCGTAGGGCAGTTCTCTGGAAACACCATATATTTT
TRBV19	.	.	TRBJ1-2	CASKTPQGNGYTF	TGTGCCAGTAAGACGCCCCAGGGGAATGGCTACACCTTC
TRBV29-1	.	.	TRBJ2-4	CSAAQGPRGDIQYF	TGCAGCGCGGCTCAGGGGCCCCGAGGGGACATTCAGTACTTC
TRBV6-5	.	.	TRBJ2-5	CASSYQPGHGETQYF	TGTGCCAGCAGTTACCAACCGGGACATGGAGAGACCCAGTACTTC
TRBV19	.	once	TRBJ1-6	CASSLRDINSPLHF	TGTGCCAGTAGCCTCCGGGACATTAATTCACCCCTCCACTTT
TRBV7-3	.	.	TRBJ1-6	CASSPLAGVNSPLHF	TGTGCCAGCAGCCCCCTGGCAGGGGTAAATTCACCCCTCCACTTT
TRBV14	TRBD1	.	TRBJ1-6	CASSPPGTANSPLHF	TGTGCCAGCAGCCCACCCGGGACAGCGAATTCACCCCTCCACTTT
TRBV5-1	.	.	TRBJ1-4	CASSLGALWDEKLFF	TGCGCCAGCAGCTTGGGGGCGTTATGGGATGAAAAACTGTTTTTT
TRBV5-4	TRBD2	.	TRBJ2-2	CASSPGLAAGELFF	TGTGCCAGCAGCCCGGGACTAGCAGCCGGGGAGCTGTTTTTT
TRBV2	TRBD2	.	TRBJ2-3	CASSVASGGDTQYF	TGTGCCAGCAGTGTGGCCAGCGGGGGAGATACGCAGTATTTT
TRBV15	.	.	TRBJ1-1	CATSRGAGEEAFF	TGTGCCACCAGCAGAGGGGCAGGGGAAGAAGCTTTCTTT
TRBV5-1	TRBD1	.	TRBJ1-2	CASKEQGAKDGYTF	TGCGCCAGCAAGGAGCAGGGGGCGAAGGATGGCTACACCTTC
TRBV5-1	TRBD1	.	TRBJ1-4	CASSVTGGKLFF	TGCGCCAGCAGCGTGACAGGGGGGAAACTGTTTTTT
TRBV18	.	.	TRBJ1-1	CASSPNGGTEAFF	TGTGCCAGCTCACCTAATGGGGGGACTGAAGCTTTCTTT
TRBV4-2	.	few	TRBJ1-1	CASSQDRQDTEAFF	TGTGCCAGCAGCCAAGACAGGCAAGACACTGAAGCTTTCTTT
TRBV5-8	.	.	TRBJ2-1	CASSGGQGSYNEQFF	TGTGCCAGCAGCGGGGGACAAGGAAGCTACAATGAGCAGTTCTTC
TRBV3-1/TRBV3-2	.	.	TRBJ2-1	CASQRQGIDNEQFF	TGTGCCAGCCAGCGGCAGGGGATCGACAATGAGCAGTTCTTC
TRBV10-3	TRBD1	.	TRBJ1-2	CAISESLGGDRGNYGYTF	TGTGCCATCAGTGAGTCCCTGGGTGGGGACAGGGGTAACTATGGCTACACCTTC
TRBV7-2	TRBD1	.	TRBJ1-2	CASSLVRDSYGYTF	TGTGCCAGCAGCTTAGTGCGGGACAGCTATGGCTACACCTTC
TRBV3-1/TRBV3-2	.	.	TRBJ1-3	CASSQDSVSGNTIYF	TGTGCCAGCAGCCAGGACAGTGTATCTGGAAACACCATATATTTT
TRBV19	.	.	TRBJ1-2	CASSIVTSDRPYGYTF	TGTGCCAGTAGTATCGTAACGTCAGACAGACCCTATGGCTACACCTTC
TRBV19	.	.	TRBJ2-7	CASSRGDSKGLNEQYF	TGTGCCAGTAGTAGAGGGGACAGCAAGGGACTCAACGAGCAGTACTTC
TRBV28	.	.	TRBJ1-1	CASRGSGDTEAFF	TGTGCCAGCAGGGGGTCCGGGGACACTGAAGCTTTCTTT
TRBV6-5	.	.	TRBJ1-4	CASRSGVSGEKLFF	TGTGCCAGCCGGTCGGGAGTGAGTGGTGAAAAACTGTTTTTT
TRBV18	TRBD1	.	TRBJ2-7	CASSPTRDRGYHEQYF	TGTGCCAGCTCACCGACCAGGGACAGGGGCTACCACGAGCAGTACTTC
TRBV3-1/TRBV3-2	.	once	TRBJ1-2	CASSQPGGAATF	TGTGCCAGCAGCCAACCCGGAGGGGCCGCCACCTTC
TRBV5-5	TRBD1	.	TRBJ2-5	CASSPDRGRETQYF	TGTGCCAGCAGCCCGGACAGGGGCCGCGAGACCCAGTACTTC
TRBV12-3/TRBV12-4	.	once	TRBJ1-5	CASSPGNLRPQHF	TGTGCCAGCAGCCCGGGGAACCTCAGGCCCCAGCATTTT
TRBV6-5	TRBD1	.	TRBJ1-2	CASSYGTGEGYGYTF	TGTGCCAGCAGTTACGGAACAGGGGAAGGCTATGGCTACACCTTC
TRBV3-1/TRBV3-2	.	.	TRBJ2-4	CASGAIAKNIQYF	TGTGCTAGTGGGGCCATAGCCAAAAACATTCAGTACTTC
TRBV5-4	TRBD1	once	TRBJ1-2	CASSSGTGTYYGYTF	TGTGCCAGCAGCTCGGGGACAGGAACTTACTATGGCTACACCTTC
TRBV19	.	.	TRBJ2-5	CASSVSRGETQYF	TGTGCCAGTAGTGTAAGTCGCGGGGAGACCCAGTACTTC
TRBV5-1	TRBD1	.	TRBJ1-1	CASSFTGQGTEAFF	TGCGCCAGCAGCTTTACCGGACAGGGCACTGAAGCTTTCTTT
TRBV14	.	.	TRBJ2-1	CASSHRVRAVQFF	TGTGCCAGCAGCCATCGAGTTCGAGCGGTGCAGTTCTTC
TRBV5-4	TRBD1	.	TRBJ1-2	CASSLVGDRVGGYTF	TGTGCCAGCAGCTTGGTTGGGGACAGGGTTGGTGGCTACACCTTC
TRBV6-5	.	.	TRBJ1-1	CASSILEMSVAFF	TGTGCCAGCAGTATCCTCGAGATGTCCGTCGCTTTCTTT